This TCR beta chain comes out of a study of T cell repertoires in cytomegalovirus infection. Study observations and caveats: CMV-specific TCR beta clonotypes restricted by HLA-C dominated the ex vivo response.

TCRdb re-called the reads with MiXCR, one entry per CDR3 protein. The sample includes approximately 120,000 distinct CDR3 sequences, around 30% of them seen just once. On this clonotype: Its cognate antigen is unknown. A read error may account for a junction end that differs from germline.

This material consisted of CD8+ T cells from cultured PBMCs, taken from culture after CMV antigen stimulation. The receptor was isolated from a human donor in good health (CMV status not recorded). Some clones in this sample may be carry-over from other donors' samples.

The CDR3 loop is CVSSFYLGSTSEAFF. CDR3 coding DNA: TGTGTCAGCAGCTTCTATCTAGGGTCGACGTCTGAAGCTTTCTTT. The chain recombines TRBV7-6 with TRBJ1-1; D call uncertain. The CDR3 length is 15 residues. Germline V lookup: CDR1 SGHVS, CDR2 FNYEAQ.